The sequence of this T cell receptor beta chain was determined in a study of T cells in Graves' hyperthyroidism and ophthalmopathy. The TCR beta CDR3 regions underwent amplification using RNA transcripts as the source. RT-PCR in the first round (using the HTBI primer set) targeted the TCR CDR3. TCRdb reprocessed the multiplex PCR reads with MiXCR, giving one entry per CDR3 protein. This sample carries about 700,000 distinct CDR3 sequences, 14% of them seen once, and the ten largest clones take approximately 10%. Absent ophthalmopathy progression within 18 months defined stable Graves' hyperthyroidism. The authors obtained PBMCs from over 7.5 ml of fresh peripheral blood. V shed 3 bases and J shed 7 bases, with 10 bases lying between them. Germline V gene lookup returns CDR1 LGHNA and CDR2 YSLEER. This CDR3 is 13 amino acids long.

This clonotype originated in a woman aged 18-35 years with Graves' hyperthyroidism. The sequencing sample was made of blood. V and J are TRBV4-3 and TRBJ2-4; D remains ambiguous. Here the CDR3 reads CASSQAGFNIQYF. Written as DNA, the CDR3 is TGCGCCAGCAGCCAGGCTGGCTTCAACATTCAGTACTTC.